Included here is one T cell receptor beta chain sequence, with context. Its antigen is unknown. This entry belongs to a study of molecular identifiers for immune sequencing clone quantification. The wider study: The replicates split RNA from approximately 20,000 or 100,000 naive CD8 cells five ways and sequenced four.

CDR1 is SGHDT, CDR2 YYEEEE, per germline. V lost 0 bases and J lost 3, with 15 bases in between. The CDR3 spans 16 residues. Study-level results: Over 99% of CMV-specific effector molecules, but under 1% of naive ones, were in clones above 20 copies. Underestimated sizes of highly expanded clones could result from identical TCR molecules that share a barcode. Reportedly, one cell's Jurkat TCR RNA was detected within one million naive CD8 cells.

TCRdb used MiXCR to reprocess the PCR reads, holding one entry per CDR3 protein. Among around 480,000 distinct CDR3 sequences, approximately 25% were seen once, and the ten largest hold roughly 0.77%. The clonotype was recovered from a human donor in good health. Some libraries in this study had Jurkat cell RNA spiked in. The source material was naive CD8+ T cells from blood, with Jurkat cell RNA spiked in. Subset described: FACS-sorted CD8+CD4-CCR7+CD45RA+ naive T cells. The rearrangement uses TRBV5-6 and TRBJ1-1; no clear D gene. In DNA, the CDR3 is TGTGCCAGCAGCTTGGAGGTATATGGACCGTACACTGAAGCTTTCTTT. As protein: CASSLEVYGPYTEAFF.